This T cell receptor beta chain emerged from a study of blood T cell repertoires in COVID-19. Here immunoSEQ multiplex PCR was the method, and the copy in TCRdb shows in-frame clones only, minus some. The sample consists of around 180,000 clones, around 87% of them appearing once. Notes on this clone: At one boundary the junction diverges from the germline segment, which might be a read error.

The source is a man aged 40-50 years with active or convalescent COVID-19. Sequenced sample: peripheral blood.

The CDR3 protein is CAGSQGQFTDTQYF. CDR3 nucleotides: TGTGCCGGCAGCCAAGGCCAGTTCACAGATACGCAGTATTTT. The chain recombines TRBV3-1 (or the pseudogene TRBV3-2) with TRBJ2-3; D unresolved. Germline CDR1 and CDR2: LGHDT and YNNKEL (reference sequence). The CDR3 is made up of 14 amino acids.